The clone carrying this TCR beta chain was observed many times. The antigen remains undetermined. This sample was included in a study of T cell repertoires in cytomegalovirus infection. Study-wide background: Based on public TCR beta signatures, there were indications of CMV infection and of a matching HLA type. Study results and limitations: CMV-specific TCR beta clonotypes restricted by HLA-C were the ones dominating the ex vivo response.

CDR3 length equals 13 residues. CDR1 is SGHTA, CDR2 FQGNSA, per germline. V lost 5 bases to trimming and J lost 8 bases, with 15 bases between them. TCRdb re-analysed the reads in MiXCR, keeping a single row per CDR3 protein. The data hold hundreds of thousands of distinct CDR3 sequences, with roughly 15% observed a single time. Sequenced input: PBMCs. The chain carries TRBV7-2 and TRBJ1-2, with D perhaps TRBD1 (6 bases). This clonotype was sampled from a human donor in good health (CMV status not recorded). Some clones in this sample may be carry-over from other donors' samples. The CDR3 here is CASSLTGGDGYTF. For the CDR3, the DNA is TGTGCCAGCAGCCTGACTGGGGGCGACGGCTACACCTTC.